This note documents a single T cell receptor (beta chain) sequence. What it recognizes is unknown. Expressed TCRB transcripts were sequenced, since all the RNA that had been isolated was reverse transcribed. Naive, central memory and regulatory T cell samples produced a mean of about 3.5 million reads. Sequencing used immunoSEQ multiplex PCR; TCRdb keeps in-frame clones, though not all of them. The data show 390,000 or so clones, with more than 11% seen just once and around 0.035% held by the top ten. The sample belongs to a study of beta chain features in type 1 diabetes. Study outcomes and limitations: Overrepresentation of cells with high TCR expression could result from cDNA sequencing. Fewer insertions but more deletions were seen at VDJ junctions in type 1 diabetes patients.

Sample: naive CD4+ T cells from blood. The source of this sequence is a man aged 25 to 45 in good health.

The CDR3 is CSAKWVREQYF. As DNA, the CDR3 is TGCAGTGCTAAGTGGGTTCGCGAGCAGTACTTC. The rearrangement uses TRBV20-1 and TRBJ2-7; no reliable D call. The CDR3 sequence is 11 residues long. Germline V lookup: CDR1 DFQATT, CDR2 SNEGSKA (reference sequence). Trimming pared 4 bases from V and 6 bases from J, leaving 10 bases between.